This TCR beta chain came from a study of regulatory T cells. Autoimmunity was present in every CD3G-deficient patient, worse in two. Study-level points and caveats: In CD3G-deficient patients, conventional CD4+ T cells were enriched for hydrophobic CDR3 residues at positions 6 and 7. Regulatory T cells showed the strongest V-J pair restriction and V/J gene skewing among patient repertoires.

From germline, CDR1 is SGHVS and CDR2 FQNEAQ. There are 14 residues in the CDR3. Deletions cut 5 bases from V and 2 bases from J, with 13 bases between. This clone was found once. Antigen: not known. Primers: 52 TRBV forward and 13 TRBJ reverse. Using immunoSEQ multiplex PCR, the repertoire was profiled, and TCRdb retains in-frame clones only, with some absent. The sample records tens of thousands of clones, 93% being singletons. The chain carries TRBV7-8 and TRBJ2-7; tentative D call: TRBD1 (6 bases). This clonotype originated in a child under 10 years old with CD3G deficiency. Sequencing was done on a sample of conventional CD4+ T cells sorted from blood. This CDR3 is CASSRLTGPYEQYF. Here the CDR3 DNA reads TGTGCCAGCAGCCGACTAACAGGGCCCTACGAGCAGTACTTC.